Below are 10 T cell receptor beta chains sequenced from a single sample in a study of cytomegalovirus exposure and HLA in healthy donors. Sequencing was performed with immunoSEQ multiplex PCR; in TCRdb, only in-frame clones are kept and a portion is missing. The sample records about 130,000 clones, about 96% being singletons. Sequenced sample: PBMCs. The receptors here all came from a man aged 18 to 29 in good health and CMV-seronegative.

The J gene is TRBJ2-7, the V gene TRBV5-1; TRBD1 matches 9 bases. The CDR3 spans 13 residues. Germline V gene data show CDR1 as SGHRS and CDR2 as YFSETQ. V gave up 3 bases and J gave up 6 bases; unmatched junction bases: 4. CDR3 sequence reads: CASSWDRVREQYF. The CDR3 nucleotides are TGCGCCAGCAGCTGGGACAGGGTTCGCGAGCAGTACTTC.

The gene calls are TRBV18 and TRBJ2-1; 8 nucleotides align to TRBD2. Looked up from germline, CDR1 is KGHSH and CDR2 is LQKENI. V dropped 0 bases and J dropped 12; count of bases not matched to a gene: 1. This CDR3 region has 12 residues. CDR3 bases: TGTGCCAGCTCACCACCGGCGGGAGGGCAGTTCTTC. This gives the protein CASSPPAGGQFF.

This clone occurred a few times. The CDR3 protein is CASSGPSGDTDTQYF. Here the CDR3 DNA reads TGCGCCAGCAGCGGACCGAGCGGGGATACAGATACGCAGTATTTT. The chain combines TRBV5-1 with TRBJ2-3, with TRBD2 matching over 7 bases. The CDR3 sequence is 15 residues long. V lost 4 bases, J lost 3 bases, and 8 bases stayed unmatched. CDR1 is SGHRS and CDR2 is YFSETQ in the germline V gene.

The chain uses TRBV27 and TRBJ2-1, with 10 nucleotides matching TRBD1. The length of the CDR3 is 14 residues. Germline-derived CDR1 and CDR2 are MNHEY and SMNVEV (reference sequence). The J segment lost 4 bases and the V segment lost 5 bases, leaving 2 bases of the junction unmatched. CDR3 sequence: CASSRDRGYNEQFF. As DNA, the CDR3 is TGTGCCAGCAGTCGGGACAGGGGTTACAATGAGCAGTTCTTC.

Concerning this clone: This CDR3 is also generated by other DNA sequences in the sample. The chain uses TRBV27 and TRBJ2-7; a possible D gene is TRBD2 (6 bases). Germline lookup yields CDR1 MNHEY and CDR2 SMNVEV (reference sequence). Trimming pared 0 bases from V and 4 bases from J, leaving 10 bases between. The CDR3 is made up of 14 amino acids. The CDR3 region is CASSLSGGGYEQYF. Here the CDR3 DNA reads TGTGCCAGCAGTTTATCGGGGGGTGGGTACGAGCAGTACTTC.

CDR3 amino acids: CASAPGTTQNTQYF. For the CDR3, the DNA is TGTGCTAGTGCCCCCGGGACAACTCAGAATACGCAGTATTTT. The chain is built from TRBV12-5 and TRBJ2-3; possible D gene TRBD1, 6 bases. Trimming took 7 bases from V and 7 from J, leaving 18 bases between them. The CDR3 totals 14 residues. Looked up from germline, CDR1 is LGHNT and CDR2 is FRNRAP.

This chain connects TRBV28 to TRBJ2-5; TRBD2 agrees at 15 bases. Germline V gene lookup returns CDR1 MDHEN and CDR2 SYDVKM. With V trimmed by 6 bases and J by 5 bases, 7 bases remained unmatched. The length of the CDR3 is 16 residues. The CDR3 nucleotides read TGTGCCAGCAGCCTAGGGACTAGCGGGAGGAGGGAGACCCAGTACTTC. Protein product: CASSLGTSGRRETQYF.

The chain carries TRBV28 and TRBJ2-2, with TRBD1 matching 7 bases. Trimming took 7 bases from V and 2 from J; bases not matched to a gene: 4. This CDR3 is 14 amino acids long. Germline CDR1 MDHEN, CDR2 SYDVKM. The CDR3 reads CASTGQENTGELFF. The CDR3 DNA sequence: TGTGCCAGCACAGGACAGGAAAACACCGGGGAGCTGTTTTTT.

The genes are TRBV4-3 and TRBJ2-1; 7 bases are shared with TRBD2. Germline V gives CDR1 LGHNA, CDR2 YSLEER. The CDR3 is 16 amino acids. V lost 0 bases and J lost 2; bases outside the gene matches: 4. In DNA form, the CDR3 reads TGCGCCAGCAGCCAAGATTCGGGGGGTGCCTACAATGAGCAGTTCTTC. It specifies CASSQDSGGAYNEQFF.

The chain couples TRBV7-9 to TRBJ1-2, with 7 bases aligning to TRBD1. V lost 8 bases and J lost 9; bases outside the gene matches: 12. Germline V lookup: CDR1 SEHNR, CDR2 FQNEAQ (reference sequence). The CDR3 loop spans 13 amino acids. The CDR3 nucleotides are TGTGCCAGCCGCCTAGGCGAGGGGGCAAGCTACACCTTC. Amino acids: CASRLGEGASYTF.